The 18 T cell receptor beta chains reported below all come from one sample, sequenced in a study of OX40 agonist ivuxolimab in advanced cancers. Some clones are missing from TCRdb's copy, which holds only in-frame ones; the method was immunoSEQ multiplex PCR. The sample contains under 70,000 clones, 86% of which appear only once. The sample here was CD4+ or CD8+ T cells sorted from blood, taken in a trial of the OX40 agonist ivuxolimab. These receptors came from an adult with an advanced solid tumor such as melanoma, head and neck, liver or kidney cancer.

The genes are TRBV12-5 and TRBJ2-3; unclear D gene. This CDR3 comprises 14 residues. V was shortened by 6 bases and J by 3 bases, with 13 bases between the two germline ends. Germline V gives CDR1 LGHNT, CDR2 FRNRAP. CDR3 protein: CASGQSHSTDTQYF. The CDR3 DNA is TGTGCTAGTGGACAGAGCCATTCAACAGATACGCAGTATTTT.

Details on this clone: An end of the junction differs from the germline gene, which may be a read error. The V call is TRBV5-6, the J call TRBJ2-7, with a possible D match to TRBD2 (7 bases). Germline CDR1 reads SGHDT; CDR2 reads YYEEEE. The length of the CDR3 is 12 residues. The CDR3 region has the DNA TGTGCCAGCAGCTTACGGGGGGCGGTGCAGTGCTTC. Amino acid sequence: CASSLRGAVQCF.

V usage is TRBV2 and J usage is TRBJ2-3; the D gene is possibly TRBD2 (5 bases). The CDR3 sequence is 12 residues long. CDR1 is SNHLY and CDR2 is FYNNEI in the germline V gene. Trimming cost V 8 bases and J 5 bases, with 11 bases left between them. The CDR3 here is CASGSGVDTQYF. CDR3 DNA sequence: TGTGCCAGCGGGAGCGGTGTAGATACGCAGTATTTT.

The chain employs TRBV9 and TRBJ2-1, with D perhaps given as TRBD1 or TRBD2 (6 bases each). Germline V gene lookup returns CDR1 SGDLS and CDR2 YYNGEE. This CDR3 is 13 amino acids long. V shed 4 bases and J shed 6 bases, with 11 bases lying between them. CDR3 sequence reads: CASSWRGANEQFF. In DNA, the CDR3 is TGTGCCAGCAGCTGGAGGGGGGCCAATGAGCAGTTCTTC.

The chain recombines TRBV7-9 with TRBJ2-7, with TRBD1 matching over 8 bases. The trim removed 5 bases at V and 6 bases at J, leaving 6 bases unmatched. Germline assignment: CDR1 SEHNR and CDR2 FQNEAQ (reference sequence). This CDR3 is built from 13 residues. The CDR3 DNA reads TGTGCCAGCAGCCGGACAGGGCTTAGCGAGCAGTACTTC. Its protein product is CASSRTGLSEQYF. Full variable domain (outside the CDR3, taken from reference TRBV7-9 and TRBJ2-7): DTGVSQNPRHKITKRGQNVTFRCDPISEHNRLYWYRQTLGQGPEFLTYFQNEAQLEKSRLLSDRFSAERPKGSFSTLEIQRTEQGDSAMYLCASSRTGLSEQYFGPGTRLTVT.

The CDR3 DNA follows: TGTGCCAGCAGCTTAGACGGCGGGAGGGGTAACAATGAGCAGTTCTTC. Translation gives CASSLDGGRGNNEQFF. The chain couples TRBV11-3 to TRBJ2-1, with 9 bases fitting TRBD2. This CDR3 region has 16 residues. V lost 0 bases to trimming and J lost 5 bases; unmatched junction nucleotides: 5. CDR1 is SGHNT, CDR2 YENEEA, per germline.

This clone was counted a single time. The chain joins TRBV5-6 to TRBJ2-2; D may be TRBD2 (6 bases). Trimming removed 4 bases from V and 0 bases from J, with 19 bases in between. Germline CDR1 and CDR2: SGHDT and YYEEEE. The CDR3 runs to 18 residues. The CDR3 region is CASSIHPGLPPNTGELFF. CDR3 coding DNA: TGTGCCAGCAGCATCCACCCGGGACTGCCACCGAACACCGGGGAGCTGTTTTTT.

V gene TRBV6-1 combines with J gene TRBJ2-3; unclear D gene. This CDR3 contains 16 residues. Trimming removed 2 bases from V and 0 bases from J, with 12 bases in between. CDR1 and CDR2 (germline): MNHNS, SASEGT. The CDR3 loop is CASSEPGSPSTDTQYF. The CDR3 DNA sequence: TGTGCCAGCAGTGAACCGGGTTCTCCTAGCACAGATACGCAGTATTTT.

This clone showed up just a few times. V usage is TRBV27 and J usage is TRBJ1-6; 7 bases agree with TRBD1. V dropped 7 bases and J dropped 5; count of bases not matched to a gene: 5. This CDR3 comprises 14 residues. Germline V lookup: CDR1 MNHEY, CDR2 SMNVEV (reference sequence). CDR3 DNA: TGTGCCAGCACCTCCGGGACAGATAATTCACCCCTCCACTTT. Translation gives CASTSGTDNSPLHF.

The gene calls are TRBV11-3 and TRBJ2-5; 11 bases are a match to TRBD1. CDR3 length equals 16 residues. Trimming at V came to 1 base and at J to 5 bases, leaving 6 bases not matched to a gene. Looked up from germline, CDR1 is SGHNT and CDR2 is YENEEA. The CDR3 DNA reads TGTGCCAGCAGCTTAGGAGGGACAGGGGGAGTGGAGACCCAGTACTTC. Its translation is CASSLGGTGGVETQYF.

The gene calls are TRBV7-9 and TRBJ1-1; D not resolved. CDR3 size: 13 residues. Germline CDR1 and CDR2: SEHNR and FQNEAQ (reference sequence). V was pared by 3 bases and J by 4 bases, with 9 bases between. CDR3 residues: CASSFSGITEAFF. The CDR3 DNA reads TGTGCCAGCAGCTTTTCCGGGATCACTGAAGCTTTCTTT.

The chain recombines TRBV5-6 with TRBJ2-5, with 8 bases identical to TRBD1. V lost 1 base, J lost 2 bases, and 7 bases stayed unmatched. The germline CDR1 and CDR2 sequences are SGHDT and YYEEEE. The CDR3 extends over 16 amino acids. In nucleotides, the CDR3 is TGTGCCAGCAGCTTGCCCGGGGACAGGCCTCAAGAGACCCAGTACTTC. Its translation is CASSLPGDRPQETQYF. Looking up the rest from reference TRBV5-6 and TRBJ2-5 gives the full variable domain: DAGVTQSPTHLIKTRGQQVTLRCSPKSGHDTVSWYQQALGQGPQFIFQYYEEEERQRGNFPDRFSGHQFPNYSSELNVNALLLGDSALYLCASSLPGDRPQETQYFGPGTRLLVL.

As to this clone: The CDR3 end shows no conserved phenylalanine or tryptophan, and so a read error is likely. The rearrangement links TRBV7-8 to TRBJ1-1; D remains ambiguous. The CDR3 is made up of 14 amino acids. Germline lookup yields CDR1 SGHVS and CDR2 FQNEAQ. V shed 1 base and J shed 0 bases, with 6 bases lying between them. The DNA of the CDR3 is TGTGCCAGCAGCTTAGGTCCTGTGAACACTGAAGCTTTCCTT. This codes for CASSLGPVNTEAFL.

The V gene is TRBV9, the J gene TRBJ2-4, with 9 bases aligning to TRBD2. CDR3 length equals 14 residues. V gave up 4 bases and J gave up 7 bases; unmatched junction bases: 6. Germline V gene lookup returns CDR1 SGDLS and CDR2 YYNGEE. The CDR3 here is CASSPGLAGNIQYF. CDR3 DNA: TGTGCCAGCAGCCCGGGACTAGCTGGTAACATTCAGTACTTC.

The V call is TRBV29-1, the J call TRBJ1-3; D is unclear. The CDR3 runs to 13 residues. V was trimmed by 7 bases and J by 0 bases, leaving 10 bases between them. Germline V CDR1 and CDR2: SQVTM, ANQGSEA. The CDR3: CSGRASSGNTIYF. The CDR3 DNA reads as TGCAGCGGAAGAGCAAGCTCTGGAAACACCATATATTTT.

This clone has a single count. The rearrangement uses TRBV7-9 and TRBJ2-3; 8 bases map to TRBD1. Per the germline V gene, CDR1 is SEHNR and CDR2 is FQNEAQ (reference sequence). The CDR3 totals 16 residues. Losses at the gene ends were 2 bases for V and 4 bases for J; bases not matched to a gene: 8. CDR3 bases: TGTGCCAGCAGCTTACAGGGGACAGGCCCGGCAGATACGCAGTATTTT. It codes for CASSLQGTGPADTQYF.

The V call is TRBV5-1, the J call TRBJ2-7, with 10 nucleotides matching TRBD2. Trimming removed 0 bases from V and 6 bases from J; junction bases left unmatched: 6. Germline CDR1 SGHRS, CDR2 YFSETQ. The CDR3 loop spans 15 amino acids. CDR3 DNA sequence: TGCGCCAGCAGCTTGGGTCTAGCGGGAGTTGGCGAGCAGTACTTC. It specifies CASSLGLAGVGEQYF.

The genes are TRBV7-3 and TRBJ1-2; D is undetermined. The germline V and J ends were trimmed by 2 bases and 8 bases, with 12 bases remaining between them. Germline V CDR1 and CDR2: SGHTA, FQGTGA. The CDR3 length is 13 residues. CDR3 in amino acids: CASSLEGMQGYTF. CDR3 in DNA: TGTGCCAGCAGCTTAGAGGGAATGCAAGGCTACACCTTC. Full variable domain (remainder filled in from reference TRBV7-3 and TRBJ1-2): GAGVSQTPSNKVTEKGKYVELRCDPISGHTALYWYRQSLGQGPEFLIYFQGTGAADDSGLPNDRFFAVRPEGSVSTLKIQRTERGDSAVYLCASSLEGMQGYTFGSGTRLTVV.